This T cell receptor (beta chain) stems from a study of shared clonotypes between healthy human individuals (dated by TCRdb to the early 2020s). For the study in its entirety: The cohort included three men and two women between 18 and 49 years of age. For each donor, CD4 naive and CD4 memory were each run on three plates, CD8 naive on two plates, and CD8 memory on one plate. Each donor's leukapheresis produced roughly between roughly 0.85 and 9.5 billion PBMCs. Blood TCR repertoires of about five healthy adults were deeply sequenced to estimate repertoire size and the extent of clonotype sharing between individuals. Libraries were prepared and TCR repertoires were sequenced by different laboratories using diverse techniques, in order to increase sequencing depth and limit assay-specific biases.

This clone was recorded once. Its antigen remains undetermined. One base away there is no much larger clone; base qualities are not given. The V end loses 5 bases and the J end loses 1 base, and a stretch of 7 bases separates them. CDR1 and CDR2 (MNHEY, SVGAGI) derive from the germline V gene. From the cysteine through the phenylalanine, the CDR3 covers 13 amino acids. Only the CDR3 portion is preserved as DNA: 39 bases, with reading frame beginning at the first base. Using the deep immunoSEQ assay, multiplex PCR amplified TCR CDR3 regions from genomic DNA. Genomic DNA extracted from each cell subset was distributed evenly over all wells of several immunoSEQ 96-well plates, and each plate served as one replicate. For sorted subsets, about 0.2 ug genomic DNA, equal to approximately 30,000 T cell genomes, was loaded into each replicate PCR. The purified libraries were quantified using a Qubit 3.0 fluorometer, sized with a Bioanalyzer 2100, and then quantified again using the KAPA Library Quantification kit. A separate single-read 150-cycle Illumina NextSeq 550 flow cell was used to sequence each immunoSEQ 96-well plate. The original pipeline was this. Because the immunoSEQ output held only junctional sequences and lacked quality scores, the filtering could not match the filtering applied to full-length reads. Sequences were annotated with PyIR, a Python wrapper for IgBLAST v1.9, using IMGT germline references to assign V/J genes and CDR3. Reads were filtered out if the reads had weak V/J assignments (E-value above 1e-6), no CDR3, stop codons, out-of-frame junctions, or ambiguous translated residues. V3J clonotypes were defined as sequences sharing the same inferred V gene, J gene, and CDR3 amino acid sequence. To compute the percentage overlap between repertoires, the number of shared unique clonotypes was divided by the size of the smaller repertoire. RTK rarefaction, the Chao1 estimator, and Recon v2.1 estimates of unobserved clonotypes were used to assess repertoire richness. For all TCRbeta clonotypes obtained by the gDNA method from a handful of donors, generation probabilities were computed with OLGA. Not all clones reach the TCRdb copy of this immuneACCESS table, which keeps in-frame sequences only. Checked studies attribute under half of the gap to unresolved V genes and leave the rest unexplained. D and trimming come from the DNA, and the V and J calls and clone size come from that table. A total of about 590,000 clones appear in this sample, about 95% of them only once. 0.095% to 0.12% of the sample rests with the top ten.

CD8 naive samples were obtained by positive selection for CCR7 among CD45RO-negative cells, yielding a CD45RA+CCR7+ population from which TemRA cells were excluded. The donors were healthy, HIV-negative adults who had no recently reported acute infections or vaccinations. Every donor was a Caucasian adult residing in Nashville, Tennessee, USA. After blood collection by leukapheresis, PBMCs were isolated using Ficoll-Histopaque density gradient centrifugation and then cryopreserved in the vapor phase of liquid nitrogen. Analytical flow cytometry was used to check the purity and quantity of every magnetically sorted T cell population. Genomic DNA was isolated from every sorted fraction and measured by UV absorbance on a Nanodrop 2000c. The investigation overall reported the following: Based on pairwise subsampling, the degree of clonotype sharing among donors was expected to be affected by sequencing depth. When several donors were compared, the shared fraction of clonotypes was 5% to 6.5% for naive CD4, 3.5% for naive CD8, roughly 2.5% for memory CD4, and around 0.4% for memory CD8. Sampling was limited to blood, and TCR repertoires in tissue likely differ from TCR repertoires in blood. Clonotypes shared by all four sorted-subset donors showed higher generation probabilities than non-shared clonotypes. Rarefaction of sorted-subset datasets indicated incomplete sequencing despite the large sequencing depth. Naive subsets generally had larger estimated clonotype richness than memory subsets. Because the study included only a small number of donors, the genetic and exposure-history diversity represented was limited.

The TCR was taken from a woman between 25 and 40 years old in good health. Material for sequencing was naive CD8+ T cells sorted from blood. The cell subset or site label of this sample denotes: CD45RA+CCR7+. Recombination linked TRBV6-5 to TRBJ2-3; the D gene is perhaps TRBD1 or TRBD2, each of them matching over 5 bases. The nucleotide sequence reads as follows: TGTGCCAGCAGTGGGGACGGCACAGATACGCAGTATTTT. This translates into CASSGDGTDTQYF.